These 29 T cell receptor beta chains were sequenced from one sample in a study of shared clonotypes between healthy human individuals. The table came from immunoSEQ multiplex PCR; TCRdb's copy has only in-frame clones and leaves some out. The top ten hold around 0.21% of the sample, which has fewer than 1 million clones, 90% to 98% seen once. CD45RO-negative, CCR7-selected cells formed the naive CD8 fraction, which excluded terminally differentiated effector memory CD45RA+ cells. The sequencing sample was made of naive CD8+ T cells sorted from blood. These receptors came from a man aged 30 to 45 in good health.

The chain recombines TRBV7-6 with TRBJ2-3; D gene unclear. Germline loops: CDR1 SGHVS, CDR2 FNYEAQ. CDR3 length: 13 residues. Trimming shortened V by 6 bases and J by 2 bases, and 9 bases separated the two germline ends. The CDR3 bases are TGTGCCAGCAGGAGTACAACCACAGATACGCAGTATTTT. Its translation: CASRSTTTDTQYF.

The chain uses TRBV7-8 and TRBJ2-7, with D perhaps given as TRBD1 or TRBD2 (5 bases each). CDR1 and CDR2 (germline): SGHVS, FQNEAQ. This CDR3 has 14 residues. The V end lost 4 bases, the J end lost 4 bases, and 14 bases lay between the germline ends. Written as DNA, the CDR3 is TGTGCCAGCAGCTCGTATGGGGGATCTTACGAGCAGTACTTC. As protein: CASSSYGGSYEQYF.

The J gene is TRBJ2-1, the V gene TRBV9; D might be TRBD1 (6 bases). Between the trimmed V and J ends, which lost 3 bases and 3 bases, there was a span of 10 bases. Per the germline V gene, CDR1 is SGDLS and CDR2 is YYNGEE. CDR3 length: 14 amino acids. The CDR3 coding sequence is TGTGCCAGCAGCGGCCCGGACAGCTACAATGAGCAGTTCTTC. It encodes CASSGPDSYNEQFF.

This chain joins TRBV5-1 and TRBJ2-1; 10 nucleotides agree with TRBD2. This CDR3 comprises 16 residues. From germline, CDR1 is SGHRS and CDR2 YFSETQ. The J segment lost 0 bases and the V segment lost 4 bases, leaving 4 bases of the junction unmatched. The CDR3 bases are TGCGCCAGCAGCCAATCTAGCGGGAGCTCCTACAATGAGCAGTTCTTC. Its protein product is CASSQSSGSSYNEQFF.

The V call is TRBV5-1, the J call TRBJ2-1, with 11 bases that match TRBD2. This CDR3 has 18 residues. V was pared by 0 bases and J by 3 bases, with 8 bases of the junction left unmatched. Germline V gives CDR1 SGHRS, CDR2 YFSETQ. The chain's CDR3 is CASSLAPTTSGVYNEQFF. The CDR3 bases are TGCGCCAGCAGCTTGGCCCCAACGACTAGCGGGGTCTACAATGAGCAGTTCTTC. The whole variable domain, filled in from reference TRBV5-1 and TRBJ2-1, reads KAGVTQTPRYLIKTRGQQVTLSCSPISGHRSVSWYQQTPGQGLQFLFEYFSETQRNKGNFPGRFSGRQFSNSRSEMNVSTLELGDSALYLCASSLAPTTSGVYNEQFFGPGTRLTVL.

This chain connects TRBV11-2 to TRBJ2-7; either TRBD1 or TRBD2 may supply D (6 bases each). The ends were cut back, 5 bases at V and 7 bases at J, with 18 bases in the middle. CDR1 is SGHAT, CDR2 FQNNGV, per germline. The CDR3 consists of 14 residues. The CDR3 loop is CASSTRPEGGEQYF. DNA for the CDR3: TGTGCCAGCAGCACCAGACCTGAAGGGGGGGAGCAGTACTTC.

This chain links TRBV4-1 with TRBJ1-1; D may be TRBD1 (6 bases). With 7 bases removed from V and 3 bases from J, the gap between germline ends came to 18 bases. Germline assignment: CDR1 MGHRA and CDR2 YSYEKL. The CDR3 extends over 15 amino acids. The CDR3 sequence: CASTQGSFLDTEAFF. The CDR3 DNA follows: TGCGCCAGCACCCAGGGGAGTTTTTTGGACACTGAAGCTTTCTTT.

In this sample, this clone turned up once. This chain connects TRBV27 to TRBJ2-3, with 9 nucleotides matching TRBD1. The CDR3 loop spans 15 amino acids. In germline, CDR1 is MNHEY, CDR2 SMNVEV (reference sequence). Losses at the gene ends were 3 bases for V and 3 bases for J; bases not matched to a gene: 4. The CDR3 bases are TGTGCCAGCAGTTTCGGGACAGGGAAAACAGATACGCAGTATTTT. This codes for CASSFGTGKTDTQYF.

Many counts were recorded for this clone. The V call is TRBV6-5, the J call TRBJ2-7, with 7 bases fitting TRBD1. The J segment lost 5 bases and the V segment lost 5 bases, leaving 3 bases of the junction unmatched. The germline V gene has CDR1 MNHEY and CDR2 SVGAGI. The CDR3 has 12 residues. CDR3 bases: TGTGCCAGCAGTGAAGGGGGCCACGAGCAGTACTTC. Translated: CASSEGGHEQYF.

This chain joins TRBV7-9 and TRBJ2-3; tentative D call: TRBD2 (5 bases). The CDR3 has 13 amino acids. Germline CDR1 SEHNR, CDR2 FQNEAQ (reference sequence). V lost 6 bases, J lost 2 bases, and 9 bases lay in between. CDR3 nucleotide sequence: TGTGCCAGCAGTCTACTAGACACAGATACGCAGTATTTT. It codes for CASSLLDTDTQYF.

To note about this clone: Other DNA sequences from this sample encode an identical CDR3 as well. The gene calls are TRBV14 and TRBJ2-7; D perhaps matches TRBD1 (6 bases). The CDR3 loop spans 16 amino acids. Trimming stripped 2 bases from V and 2 bases from J, with 16 bases between. Germline V gene sequence: CDR1 SGHDN, CDR2 FVKESK. In DNA, the CDR3 is TGTGCCAGCAGCCAAATCGACAGGTCAACACCCTACGAGCAGTACTTC. Protein: CASSQIDRSTPYEQYF.

In its sample, this clone was seen once. J is TRBJ1-1 and V is TRBV20-1; no definite D call. The CDR3 has 11 residues. The V end was cut by 4 bases, the J end by 3 bases, with 6 bases between. Germline V CDR1 and CDR2: DFQATT, SNEGSKA (reference sequence). This CDR3 is CSAMDYTEAFF. The CDR3 region has the DNA TGCAGTGCTATGGATTACACTGAAGCTTTCTTT.

V usage is TRBV7-9 and J usage is TRBJ1-1; D is uncertain. The V end lost 0 bases, the J end lost 8 bases, and 10 bases lay between the germline ends. This CDR3 region has 13 residues. CDR1 is SEHNR and CDR2 is FQNEAQ in the germline V gene (reference sequence). CDR3 sequence reads: CASSLAAGTEAFF. Written as DNA, the CDR3 is TGTGCCAGCAGCTTAGCTGCCGGAACGGAAGCTTTCTTT.

The chain links TRBV28 to TRBJ2-7; D gene uncertain. Germline CDR1 and CDR2: MDHEN and SYDVKM. The CDR3 runs to 14 residues. The V gene lost 1 base and the J gene lost 4 bases, with 11 bases spanning the gap. The CDR3 reads CASSLSGTIYEQYF. In DNA, the CDR3 is TGTGCCAGCAGTTTATCCGGAACTATATACGAGCAGTACTTC.

This sequence joins TRBV15 and TRBJ2-2, with D perhaps matching TRBD1 (6 bases). The CDR3 sequence is 13 residues long. V lost 2 bases and J lost 5, with 6 bases in between. Per the germline V gene, CDR1 is LNHNV and CDR2 is YYDKDF (reference sequence). As DNA, the CDR3 is TGTGCCACCAGCAGAACAGGGACCGGGGAGCTGTTTTTT. Amino acid sequence: CATSRTGTGELFF.

This sequence joins TRBV27 and TRBJ1-5, with 9 positions matching TRBD1. V lost 4 bases and J lost 3; bases outside the gene matches: 10. This CDR3 spans 17 amino acids. In germline, CDR1 is MNHEY, CDR2 SMNVEV (reference sequence). The CDR3 coding sequence is TGTGCCAGCAGTTCACTCTTGACAGGGGGACTCAATCAGCCCCAGCATTTT. It is translated as CASSSLLTGGLNQPQHF.

The chain joins TRBV13 to TRBJ1-1; D is undetermined. The CDR3 sequence is 14 residues long. Between the trimmed V and J ends, which lost 8 bases and 0 bases, there was a span of 13 bases. Germline lookup yields CDR1 PRHDT and CDR2 FYEKMQ (reference sequence). CDR3 residues: CASGPLPMNTEAFF. CDR3 nucleotide sequence: TGTGCCAGCGGCCCCCTTCCTATGAACACTGAAGCTTTCTTT.

Concerning this clone itself: Other DNA sequences in this specimen translate into the identical CDR3. This chain joins TRBV7-9 and TRBJ2-7; no clear D gene. CDR3 size: 12 residues. Per the germline V gene, CDR1 is SEHNR and CDR2 is FQNEAQ (reference sequence). The V gene lost 2 bases and the J gene lost 5 bases, with 7 bases spanning the gap. The CDR3 DNA reads as TGTGCCAGCAGCTTATCTTGGGACGAGCAGTACTTC. Its protein product is CASSLSWDEQYF.

The CDR3 loop reads CASGTGVGNTIYF. CDR3 nucleotides: TGCGCCAGCGGGACAGGGGTCGGAAACACCATATATTTT. The chain is built from TRBV5-1 and TRBJ1-3; 10 bases are a match to TRBD1. Per the germline V gene, CDR1 is SGHRS and CDR2 is YFSETQ. The J segment lost 4 bases and the V segment lost 7 bases, leaving 2 bases of the junction unmatched. This CDR3 comprises 13 residues.

The chain combines TRBV14 with TRBJ2-1; TRBD2 might be the D (5 bases). CDR1 and CDR2 from the germline V gene are SGHDN and FVKESK. Trimming removed 4 bases from V and 9 bases from J, with 13 bases in between. CDR3 length: 13 residues. The CDR3 loop is CASSLGVTAEQFF. The CDR3 DNA is TGTGCCAGCAGCCTCGGGGTAACGGCTGAGCAGTTCTTC.

This chain connects TRBV4-1 to TRBJ2-1; D possibly uses TRBD1 or TRBD2 (5 bases each). V was shortened by 1 base and J by 5 bases, with 18 bases between the two germline ends. Germline V CDR1 and CDR2: MGHRA, YSYEKL. The CDR3 has 17 residues. The DNA for the CDR3 is TGCGCCAGCAGCCAAGCCTCCCCCGGGACCCTCAACAATGAGCAGTTCTTC. This codes for CASSQASPGTLNNEQFF.

This clone was detected only a few times. This chain uses TRBV2 with TRBJ2-7; D is undetermined. The germline CDR1 and CDR2 sequences are SNHLY and FYNNEI. The CDR3 contains 10 residues. V was clipped by 8 bases and J by 9 bases, with 11 bases between them. CDR3 in DNA: TGTGCCAGCTCCTCGTGGGGGCAGTACTTC. This translates into CASSSWGQYF.

This clone was counted a single time. This chain uses TRBV7-8 with TRBJ2-7; D might be TRBD2 (5 bases). The CDR3 has 15 amino acids. The V gene's germline CDR1 is SGHVS and CDR2 FQNEAQ. Trimming took 2 bases from V and 6 from J, leaving 17 bases between them. This chain's CDR3 is CASSLSLGELSEQYF. The CDR3 DNA is TGTGCCAGCAGCTTATCTCTCGGGGAGTTAAGCGAGCAGTACTTC. Looking up the rest from reference TRBV7-8 and TRBJ2-7 gives the full variable domain: GAGVSQSPRYKVAKRGQDVALRCDPISGHVSLFWYQQALGQGPEFLTYFQNEAQLDKSGLPSDRFFAERPEGSVSTLKIQRTQQEDSAVYLCASSLSLGELSEQYFGPGTRLTVT.

This chain joins TRBV5-1 and TRBJ2-7; 8 positions agree with TRBD2. J gave up 4 bases and V 4 bases, and 4 bases lay outside the gene matches. Germline V gene data show CDR1 as SGHRS and CDR2 as YFSETQ. The CDR3 covers 13 residues. CDR3 in DNA: TGCGCCAGCAGCACAGCGGGAGCTTACGAGCAGTACTTC. Amino acid sequence: CASSTAGAYEQYF.

Here the CDR3 DNA reads TGTGCCAGCAGCGTAGATCCCGACAGGGCAATTTCTGGAAACACCATATATTTT. It codes for CASSVDPDRAISGNTIYF. The chain recombines TRBV9 with TRBJ1-3; 7 bases are a match to TRBD1. J lost 1 base, V lost 0 bases, and 10 bases had no gene match. Germline values: CDR1 SGDLS, CDR2 YYNGEE. CDR3 size: 18 residues. Based on the CDR3 plus reference TRBV9 and TRBJ1-3, the full variable domain is DSGVTQTPKHLITATGQRVTLRCSPRSGDLSVYWYQQSLDQGLQFLIQYYNGEERAKGNILERFSAQQFPDLHSELNLSSLELGDSALYFCASSVDPDRAISGNTIYFGEGSWLTVV.

The V and J genes are TRBV2 and TRBJ2-3; possible D gene TRBD1, 9 bases. The CDR3 loop spans 21 amino acids. Between the trimmed V and J ends, which lost 4 bases and 1 base, there was a span of 30 bases. The germline gives CDR1 SNHLY, CDR2 FYNNEI. The CDR3 coding sequence is TGTGCCAGCAGTGTCCCAACTTCCGGGGGACAGGGACTAGGGCGCACAGATACGCAGTATTTT. This sequence encodes CASSVPTSGGQGLGRTDTQYF.

The rearrangement joins TRBV5-6 to TRBJ2-7, with unresolved D. The germline gives CDR1 SGHDT, CDR2 YYEEEE. The CDR3 covers 14 residues. Trimming took 1 base from V and 4 from J, leaving 12 bases between them. The CDR3 DNA reads as TGTGCCAGCAGCTTGCGGGCGAGTGGGTACGAGCAGTACTTC. Residues: CASSLRASGYEQYF.

The chain recombines TRBV11-2 with TRBJ2-7; no definite D call. CDR1 and CDR2 from the germline V gene are SGHAT and FQNNGV. Trimming stripped 3 bases from V and 2 bases from J, with 5 bases between. The CDR3 runs 12 residues. Written as DNA, the CDR3 is TGTGCCAGCAGCTTGGGTGCCTACGAGCAGTACTTC. The encoded protein is CASSLGAYEQYF. Combining the CDR3 with reference TRBV11-2 and TRBJ2-7 gives the whole variable domain EAGVAQSPRYKIIEKRQSVAFWCNPISGHATLYWYQQILGQGPKLLIQFQNNGVVDDSQLPKDRFSAERLKGVDSTLKIQPAKLEDSAVYLCASSLGAYEQYFGPGTRLTVT.

CDR3 loop: CASSLEGGLYTEAFF. CDR3 bases: TGTGCCAGCAGCTTAGAGGGGGGGCTATACACTGAAGCTTTCTTT. This rearrangement joins TRBV7-2 to TRBJ1-1; possible D gene TRBD1, 6 bases. This CDR3 has 15 amino acids. The V gene's germline CDR1 is SGHTA and CDR2 FQGNSA. The V and J ends lost 1 base and 3 bases respectively, with 12 bases between them.